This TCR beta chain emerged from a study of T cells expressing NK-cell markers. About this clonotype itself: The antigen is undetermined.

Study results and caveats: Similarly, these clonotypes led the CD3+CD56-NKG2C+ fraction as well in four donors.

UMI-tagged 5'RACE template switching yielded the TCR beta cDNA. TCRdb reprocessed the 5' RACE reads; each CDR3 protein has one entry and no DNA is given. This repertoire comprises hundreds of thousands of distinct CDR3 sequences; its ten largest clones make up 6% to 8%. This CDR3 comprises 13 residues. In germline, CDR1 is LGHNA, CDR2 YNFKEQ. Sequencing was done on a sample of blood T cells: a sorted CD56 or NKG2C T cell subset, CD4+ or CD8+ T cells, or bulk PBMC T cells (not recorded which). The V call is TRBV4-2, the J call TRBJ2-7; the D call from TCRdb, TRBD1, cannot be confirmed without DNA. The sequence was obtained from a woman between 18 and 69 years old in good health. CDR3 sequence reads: CASSQVGGALQYF.